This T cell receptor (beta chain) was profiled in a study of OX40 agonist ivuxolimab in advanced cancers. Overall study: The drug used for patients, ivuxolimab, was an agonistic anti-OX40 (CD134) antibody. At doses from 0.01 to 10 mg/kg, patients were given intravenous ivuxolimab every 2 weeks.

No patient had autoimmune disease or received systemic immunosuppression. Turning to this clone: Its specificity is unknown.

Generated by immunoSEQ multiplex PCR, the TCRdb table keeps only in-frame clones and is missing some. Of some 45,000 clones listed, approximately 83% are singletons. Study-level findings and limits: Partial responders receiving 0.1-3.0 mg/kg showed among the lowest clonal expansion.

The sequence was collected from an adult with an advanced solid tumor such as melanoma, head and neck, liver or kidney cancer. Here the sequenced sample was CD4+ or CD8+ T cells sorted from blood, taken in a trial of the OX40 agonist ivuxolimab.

Written as DNA, the CDR3 is TGTGCCAGCAGCTTGGGACAGGGGGGCAATGAGCAGTTCTTC. Amino acids: CASSLGQGGNEQFF. This sequence joins TRBV7-2 and TRBJ2-1; TRBD1 aligns across 11 bases. This CDR3 is built from 14 residues. Trimming cost V 3 bases and J 6 bases; bases outside gene matches: 1. CDR1 is SGHTA, CDR2 FQGNSA, per germline.